The 28 T cell receptor beta chains listed next were all sequenced from one sample in a study of blood T cells in healthy people across ages. Alongside a J-beta primer mix, a sample-barcoded 5' primer served in a second PCR lasting roughly 7 to 11 cycles. MiXCR was run by TCRdb on the 5' RACE reads, yielding one entry per CDR3 protein. The table lists 1.5 million to 2 million distinct CDR3 sequences, around 50% of them singletons, with approximately 2% in the top ten. What was sequenced was blood. These receptor sequences come from a woman in her thirties or forties in good health.

The chain has TRBV18 and TRBJ1-2; 7 nucleotides match TRBD1. This CDR3 has 14 residues. V shed 3 bases and J 4 bases; nucleotides not matched to a gene: 5. Germline-derived CDR1 and CDR2 are KGHSH and LQKENI. The CDR3: CASSPQGDGYGYTF. In nucleotides, the CDR3 is TGTGCCAGCTCACCCCAGGGGGACGGCTATGGCTACACCTTC.

The rearrangement uses TRBV19 and TRBJ2-5; D is ambiguous. The CDR3 contains 14 residues. V lost 0 bases and J lost 4, with 9 bases in between. Germline V lookup: CDR1 LNHDA, CDR2 SQIVND (reference sequence). The CDR3 DNA follows: TGTGCCAGTAGTATAGACCCCGGACGAGAGACCCAGTACTTC. Protein product: CASSIDPGRETQYF. Drawing the rest from reference TRBV19 and TRBJ2-5, the complete variable domain is DGGITQSPKYLFRKEGQNVTLSCEQNLNHDAMYWYRQDPGQGLRLIYYSQIVNDFQKGDIAEGYSVSREKKESFPLTVTSAQKNPTAFYLCASSIDPGRETQYFGPGTRLLVL.

This clonotype was detected only a few times. The V gene is TRBV12-3 or TRBV12-4, the J gene TRBJ1-2; D remains unclear. V lost 6 bases and J lost 5, with 19 bases in between. This CDR3 has 15 amino acids. The CDR3 coding sequence is TGTGCCAGCAGACCCCGCTCCACGGAATTTTATGGCTACACCTTC. This sequence encodes CASRPRSTEFYGYTF.

A few counts support this clonotype. This chain joins TRBV24-1 and TRBJ2-4, with D tentatively TRBD1 (6 bases). Near its end, the DNA agrees better with TRBJ2-7, so the J call may be wrong. In germline, CDR1 is KGHDR, CDR2 SFDVKD. The CDR3 contains 13 residues. CDR3 in amino acids: CATSDEQGNEQYF. The CDR3 DNA follows: TGTGCCACCAGTGATGAACAGGGAAACGAGCAGTACTTC.

For this clonotype: Given a much more abundant clone one base away, this may be a read error. The genes are TRBV6-2 or TRBV6-3 and TRBJ2-3; D tentatively fits TRBD1 or TRBD2 (5 bases each). Germline CDR1 reads MNHEY; CDR2 reads SVGEGT. The CDR3 length is 15 residues. CDR3 nucleotides: TGTGCCGGCAGTTACGAGGGACGTAGGACAGATACGCAGTATTTT. Its protein product is CAGSYEGRRTDTQYF.

The chain carries TRBV24-1 and TRBJ2-1, with TRBD2 identical over 7 bases. Looked up from germline, CDR1 is KGHDR and CDR2 is SFDVKD. This CDR3 has 19 residues. V gave up 4 bases and J gave up 0 bases; unmatched junction bases: 14. DNA for the CDR3: TGTGCCACCAGTGACCCTTCCGGGCGGGGGAAGAGCTCCTACAATGAGCAGTTCTTC. This translates into CATSDPSGRGKSSYNEQFF.

In the case of this clonotype: Its ends do not fully match the called genes, so a read error is possible. The chain combines TRBV18 with TRBJ2-3, with TRBD2 matching over 8 bases. The CDR3 contains 14 residues. Germline CDR1 KGHSH, CDR2 LQKENI. The CDR3: CASSPPAGADTRYF. The CDR3 DNA sequence: TGTGCCAGCTCACCGCCAGCGGGGGCGGATACGCGGTATTTT. The whole variable domain, remainder taken from reference TRBV18 and TRBJ2-3, is NAGVMQNPRHLVRRRGQEARLRCSPMKGHSHVYWYRQLPEEGLKFMVYLQKENIIDESGMPKERFSAEFPKEGPSILRIQQVVRGDSAAYFCASSPPAGADTRYFGPGTRLTVL.

J is TRBJ1-2 and V is TRBV7-2; the D gene is possibly TRBD1 (6 bases). V lost 1 base to trimming and J lost 0 bases, with 12 bases between them. The CDR3 runs 16 residues. Germline lookup yields CDR1 SGHTA and CDR2 FQGNSA. In nucleotides, the CDR3 is TGTGCCAGCAGCTTAGATGTAGGGGGTACTAACTATGGCTACACCTTC. Encoded protein: CASSLDVGGTNYGYTF.

This sequence joins TRBV3-1 and TRBJ2-3; D may be TRBD2 (6 bases). Germline CDR1 LGHDT, CDR2 YNNKEL (reference sequence). The CDR3 loop spans 16 amino acids. The V end lost 1 base, the J end lost 2 bases, and 13 bases lay between the germline ends. The CDR3: CASSQGLGGSTDTQYF. The CDR3 coding sequence is TGTGCCAGCAGCCAAGGCTTGGGGGGATCCACAGATACGCAGTATTTT.

This clonotype was observed once. This chain connects TRBV11-1 to TRBJ1-2, with D possibly being TRBD1 (6 bases). The CDR3 consists of 13 residues. Germline V gives CDR1 SGHAT, CDR2 FQDESV (reference sequence). V was cut by 5 bases and J by 4 bases, with 11 bases left in between. CDR3 protein: CASSIGQLYGYTF. The CDR3 DNA follows: TGTGCCAGCAGCATCGGACAGCTCTATGGCTACACCTTC.

This clonotype was detected a few times. The V and J genes are TRBV5-6 and TRBJ2-7; 7 nucleotides agree with TRBD1. In germline, CDR1 is SGHDT, CDR2 YYEEEE. After removal of 7 bases from V and 3 bases from J, the junction contained 4 bases not matched to a gene. CDR3 size: 12 residues. CDR3 in amino acids: CASRDSGYEQYF. Here the CDR3 DNA reads TGTGCCAGCCGGGACAGTGGCTACGAGCAGTACTTC.

This clonotype was recorded a few times. The CDR3 DNA sequence: TGTGCCAGCAGCGTCGGGCCCCGGCGGGAGAATGAGCAGTTCTTC. Translating it yields CASSVGPRRENEQFF. V gene TRBV9 combines with J gene TRBJ2-1, with 7 bases aligning to TRBD2. Per the germline V gene, CDR1 is SGDLS and CDR2 is YYNGEE. The V and J ends lost 2 bases and 7 bases, in that order; junction bases with no gene match: 9. The CDR3 sequence is 15 residues long.

This clonotype came up a few times. The chain employs TRBV20-1 and TRBJ2-7; a weak D match, TRBD1 (5 bases). Trimming took 3 bases from V and 1 from J, leaving 13 bases between them. The CDR3 runs 14 residues. Looked up from germline, CDR1 is DFQATT and CDR2 is SNEGSKA (reference sequence). The DNA for the CDR3 is TGCAGTGCTAGGCGCTCAGGGTTATCCTACGAGCAGTACTTC. Translating gives CSARRSGLSYEQYF.

V and J are TRBV29-1 and TRBJ2-2, with D perhaps matching TRBD2 (6 bases). The germline V and J ends were trimmed by 3 bases and 6 bases, with 14 bases remaining between them. The CDR3 consists of 14 residues. Germline V gene sequence: CDR1 SQVTM, CDR2 ANQGSEA. The CDR3 bases are TGCAGCGTTGACCCGCGGGAAAGGTCCGGGGAGCTGTTTTTT. Encoded protein: CSVDPRERSGELFF.

The chain couples TRBV20-1 to TRBJ2-2; 9 nucleotides line up with TRBD1. Losses at the gene ends were 1 base for V and 3 bases for J; bases not matched to a gene: 6. The germline V gene has CDR1 DFQATT and CDR2 SNEGSKA (reference sequence). The CDR3 totals 16 residues. The CDR3 nucleotides read TGCAGTGCTAGAGGTCTCCGGGACAGGGACACCGGGGAGCTGTTTTTT. Its translation: CSARGLRDRDTGELFF.

The chain joins TRBV7-2 to TRBJ2-3; the match to TRBD2 covers 8 bases. The CDR3 spans 19 residues. CDR1 SGHTA and CDR2 FQGNSA come from the germline V gene. Unmatched junction bases numbered 14, after V lost 1 base and J lost 2 bases. CDR3 in amino acids: CASSLGRFLLADATDTQYF. Here the CDR3 DNA reads TGTGCCAGCAGCTTAGGTCGTTTTTTACTAGCGGACGCCACAGATACGCAGTATTTT.

The chain uses TRBV6-5 and TRBJ2-1, with D unresolved. The CDR3 extends over 13 amino acids. CDR1 and CDR2 from the germline V gene are MNHEY and SVGAGI. V was pared by 0 bases and J by 8 bases, with 8 bases between. The CDR3 DNA is TGTGCCAGCAGTTACTCCCGAGTCGATGAGCAGTTCTTC. Its translation is CASSYSRVDEQFF.

On this clonotype itself: This may stem from a read error, because a much larger clone lies one nucleotide away. The rearrangement links TRBV12-3 or TRBV12-4 to TRBJ1-2; D may be TRBD1 (6 bases). Trimming took off 6 bases at V and 1 base at J, with 9 bases between the two ends. The CDR3 consists of 13 residues. The CDR3 sequence: CASRQDSNYGYTF. Here the CDR3 DNA reads TGTGCCAGCAGACAGGACAGTAACTATGGCTACACCTTC.

The gene calls are TRBV2 and TRBJ2-5; TRBD1 agrees at 8 bases. Germline V CDR1 and CDR2: SNHLY, FYNNEI. The CDR3 is 13 amino acids. Trimming cost V 9 bases and J 1 base; bases outside gene matches: 4. The CDR3 protein is CARKTGAQETQYF. The CDR3 nucleotides read TGTGCCAGGAAGACAGGGGCCCAAGAGACCCAGTACTTC.

The gene calls are TRBV21-1 and TRBJ2-3; the table's D call TRBD1 went unverified against the DNA. TRBV21-1 counts as a pseudogene. The CDR3 runs 16 residues. CDR3 amino acids: CTSSNRPRGYSDTQYF. DNA of the CDR3: TGTACCAGCAGCAATCGGCCCAGGGGGTATTCAGATACGCAGTATTTT.

The V and J genes are TRBV6-1 and TRBJ2-1, with 11 bases identical to TRBD2. CDR1 is MNHNS and CDR2 is SASEGT in the germline V gene. V trimming: 6 bases; J trimming: 8 bases; junction bases outside the gene matches: 6. The CDR3 runs to 14 residues. DNA of the CDR3: TGTGCCAGCAGAAGACTAGCGGGGCCCGATGAGCAGTTCTTC. Its protein product is CASRRLAGPDEQFF.

This clonotype was counted once. The CDR3 DNA follows: TGTGCCAGTCGGTCCAGGACAGGGGGCGCCCAAGGCTACACCTTC. This sequence encodes CASRSRTGGAQGYTF. V and J are TRBV19 and TRBJ1-2; TRBD1 aligns across 11 bases. The V gene's germline CDR1 is LNHDA and CDR2 SQIVND (reference sequence). CDR3 length: 15 residues. The V and J ends lost 8 bases and 8 bases, in that order; junction bases with no gene match: 13.

The CDR3 coding sequence is TGTGCCAGCAGTTCCCGGGTGGTCCCCTACAATGAGCAGTTCTTC. Translating gives CASSSRVVPYNEQFF. The chain employs TRBV6-2 or TRBV6-3 and TRBJ2-1; D unresolved. Germline assignment: CDR1 MNHEY and CDR2 SVGEGT. This CDR3 is 15 amino acids long. V gave up 4 bases and J gave up 2 bases, with 12 bases separating them.

In this sample, this clonotype turned up a few times. The chain recombines TRBV24-1 with TRBJ2-3; D is uncertain. With 4 bases removed from V and 0 bases from J, the gap between germline ends came to 13 bases. Per germline, CDR1 KGHDR and CDR2 SFDVKD. The CDR3 has 16 amino acids. The CDR3: CATSDPVALSTDTQYF. The DNA of the CDR3 is TGTGCCACCAGTGACCCCGTCGCGCTGAGCACAGATACGCAGTATTTT.

The V gene is TRBV28, the J gene TRBJ2-5; TRBD1 agrees at 8 bases. The CDR3 length is 18 residues. The germline V gene encodes CDR1 MDHEN and CDR2 SYDVKM. J gave up 2 bases and V 6 bases, and 17 bases lay outside the gene matches. The CDR3 here is CASSTRFFTGGGQETQYF. The CDR3 coding sequence is TGTGCCAGCAGCACCCGGTTCTTCACAGGGGGTGGGCAAGAGACCCAGTACTTC.

J is TRBJ2-4 and V is TRBV29-1; TRBD2 agrees at 9 bases. Germline CDR1 and CDR2: SQVTM and ANQGSEA. This CDR3 spans 14 amino acids. The chain's CDR3 is CGAWGGGAGNIQYF. CDR3 coding DNA: TGCGGCGCGTGGGGCGGGGGGGCCGGAAACATTCAGTACTTC.

CDR3 loop: CASSFLQTTRGTKNIQYF. The CDR3 DNA sequence: TGTGCCAGCAGTTTCCTACAAACTACTCGGGGGACCAAAAACATTCAGTACTTC. The V call is TRBV28, the J call TRBJ2-4; TRBD2 is a possible D gene (6 bases). V was cut by 3 bases and J by 2 bases, with 20 bases left in between. This CDR3 is 18 amino acids long. Germline V lookup: CDR1 MDHEN, CDR2 SYDVKM.

This rearrangement joins TRBV7-9 to TRBJ2-3, with D uncertain. The length of the CDR3 is 15 residues. V was shortened by 1 base and J by 5 bases, with 13 bases between the two germline ends. From germline, CDR1 is SEHNR and CDR2 FQNEAQ (reference sequence). The CDR3 nucleotides read TGTGCCAGCAGCTTAGTAACGGCCGTGGGAGATACGCAGTATTTT. Residues: CASSLVTAVGDTQYF.